Sequencing of this T cell receptor beta chain was carried out in a study of cytomegalovirus exposure and HLA in healthy donors. Findings and caveats of the study: A later analysis linked a missense variant in DCLRE1C to the trimming of TCR beta V and J genes. There were several of the most significant clusters that appeared linked to common viral pathogens in a later analysis. The classifier was said to identify cytomegalovirus status with high specificity and sensitivity.

This clone appeared a single time. Its antigen is unknown. All the people who gave samples were healthy bone marrow donors. Germline CDR1 and CDR2: MDHEN and SYDVKM. The germline V and J ends were trimmed by 8 bases and 4 bases, with 15 bases remaining between them. The CDR3 is made up of 14 amino acids. It was with 60 Vbeta and 13 Jbeta primers that the PCR ran. TCRdb's copy holds only in-frame clones and misses some; the assay was immunoSEQ multiplex PCR. The sample has fewer than 150,000 clones, around 83% seen once. V usage is TRBV28 and J usage is TRBJ1-3; D gene uncertain. Specimen: PBMCs. This receptor was identified in a man aged 35 to 55 in good health and CMV-seropositive. CDR3 sequence (DNA): TGTGCCAGCGATACAAATAGAGGGGGAAACACCATATATTTT. Encoded protein: CASDTNRGGNTIYF.